The T cell receptor (beta chain) under discussion was sequenced for a study of T cells expressing NK-cell markers. The cDNA for TCR beta came from 5'RACE template switching with UMIs. With the 5' RACE reads reprocessed, TCRdb shows one record per CDR3 protein and no DNA. Its table lists some 500,000 distinct CDR3 sequences. CDR3 size: 13 residues. CDR1 and CDR2 (germline): LNHDA, SQIVND (reference sequence). The sequence was obtained from a woman in her fifties or sixties in good health. The V call is TRBV19, the J call TRBJ1-1. Sequences were obtained from blood T cells: a sorted CD56 or NKG2C T cell subset, CD4+ or CD8+ T cells, or bulk PBMC T cells (not recorded which). CDR3 sequence reads: CASSIQWELEAFF.